This passage covers 20 T cell receptor beta chains from one sample sequenced in a study of T cells in Graves' hyperthyroidism and ophthalmopathy (dated by TCRdb to between 2019 and 2020). The library was made by multiplex PCR. Sequenced on an Illumina HiSeq 2000. Amplification of TCR beta CDR3 regions was carried out from RNA transcripts. A first-round RT-PCR of the TCR CDR3 used the HTBI primer set with the Qiagen OneStep RT-PCR kit. The public reads were run again by TCRdb, first through fastp at Q25 and then through MiXCR, and only productive beta chains were kept. Records with the same CDR3 protein are collapsed into one entry carrying the most frequent genes and DNA. This sample holds some 400,000 distinct CDR3 sequences; less than 15% were observed only once. The ten largest clones take up roughly 20% of the sample. Source material: blood. These receptor sequences come from a man under 40 with Graves' hyperthyroidism that later progressed to Graves' ophthalmopathy.

Ten or more counts support this clonotype. The J gene is TRBJ1-4, the V gene TRBV11-2; D call uncertain. The V gene's germline CDR1 is SGHAT and CDR2 FQNNGV. CDR3 length: 13 residues. V lost 5 bases and J lost 5, with 9 bases in between. CDR3 region: CASSVRRNEKLFF. In nucleotides, the CDR3 is TGTGCCAGCAGCGTCCGGAGGAATGAAAAACTGTTTTTT. Full variable domain (outside the CDR3, taken from reference TRBV11-2 and TRBJ1-4): EAGVAQSPRYKIIEKRQSVAFWCNPISGHATLYWYQQILGQGPKLLIQFQNNGVVDDSQLPKDRFSAERLKGVDSTLKIQPAKLEDSAVYLCASSVRRNEKLFFGSGTQLSVL.

The genes are TRBV6-2 or TRBV6-3 and TRBJ2-4; the D gene could be TRBD1 or TRBD2 (5 bases each). The V end was cut by 0 bases, the J end by 1 base, with 10 bases between. CDR1 MNHEY and CDR2 SVGEGT come from the germline V gene. This CDR3 contains 16 residues. The CDR3 spells CASSYSRGLAKNIQYF. CDR3 nucleotide sequence: TGTGCCAGCAGTTACTCGAGGGGCTTGGCCAAAAACATTCAGTACTTC.

In its sample, this clonotype was seen many times. The genes are TRBV27 and TRBJ2-7; D not certain. The CDR3 extends over 13 amino acids. CDR1 MNHEY and CDR2 SMNVEV come from the germline V gene (reference sequence). V lost 2 bases to trimming and J lost 3 bases, with 8 bases between them. The CDR3 DNA reads as TGTGCCAGCAGTTTAAAGGCCCACTACGAGCAGTACTTC. Translation gives CASSLKAHYEQYF.

V gene TRBV12-3 or TRBV12-4 combines with J gene TRBJ2-4; D is undetermined. Trimming pared 6 bases from V and 2 bases from J, leaving 17 bases between. CDR3 size: 16 residues. Here the CDR3 DNA reads TGTGCCAGCAGCCCCCTCCGAACCCTAACCAAAAACATTCAGTACTTC. It codes for CASSPLRTLTKNIQYF.

This clonotype showed up many times. The genes are TRBV7-9 and TRBJ1-6, with D possibly matching TRBD1 (5 bases). This CDR3 contains 14 residues. The V and J ends lost 3 bases and 10 bases respectively, with 13 bases between them. From germline, CDR1 is SEHNR and CDR2 FQNEAQ (reference sequence). The CDR3 DNA sequence: TGTGCCAGCAGCTTTTGGCAGGGAGGGTCACCCCTCCACTTT. This encodes CASSFWQGGSPLHF. Drawing the rest from reference TRBV7-9 and TRBJ1-6, the complete variable domain is DTGVSQNPRHKITKRGQNVTFRCDPISEHNRLYWYRQTLGQGPEFLTYFQNEAQLEKSRLLSDRFSAERPKGSFSTLEIQRTEQGDSAMYLCASSFWQGGSPLHFGNGTRLTVT.

This clonotype was seen repeatedly, ten times or more. The CDR3 loop is CASSGAATNEKLFF. The DNA for the CDR3 is TGTGCCAGCAGTGGGGCTGCAACTAATGAAAAACTGTTTTTT. The chain carries TRBV28 and TRBJ1-4; the D gene is possibly TRBD1 (5 bases). CDR3 length: 14 residues. Germline loops: CDR1 MDHEN, CDR2 SYDVKM. Trimming removed 5 bases at V and 0 bases at J, with 7 bases between.

This clonotype has at least ten counts. The chain combines TRBV10-3 with TRBJ1-1; D is uncertain. This CDR3 has 17 amino acids. CDR1 ENHRY and CDR2 SYGVKD come from the germline V gene. Trimming took 0 bases from V and 1 from J, leaving 15 bases between them. Here the CDR3 reads CAISESQLGLENTEAFF. In DNA form, the CDR3 reads TGTGCCATCAGTGAGTCTCAATTGGGTCTGGAGAACACTGAAGCTTTCTTT.

The chain joins TRBV20-1 to TRBJ2-1; D call uncertain. In germline, CDR1 is DFQATT, CDR2 SNEGSKA (reference sequence). V shed 4 bases and J shed 0 bases, with 13 bases lying between them. The CDR3 covers 15 residues. CDR3 bases: TGCAGTGCTACAGGTCAAGCGAGCTCCTACAATGAGCAGTTCTTC. This encodes CSATGQASSYNEQFF.

This clonotype was recorded many times. The CDR3 sequence is CASSRQGTTGELFF. In DNA, the CDR3 is TGTGCCAGCAGCCGACAGGGAACCACCGGGGAGCTGTTTTTT. V is TRBV11-2 and J is TRBJ2-2; 7 bases align to TRBD1. Germline CDR1 is SGHAT and CDR2 is FQNNGV. Losses at the gene ends were 5 bases for V and 4 bases for J; bases not matched to a gene: 4. This CDR3 spans 14 amino acids.

This clonotype occurred many times. The V gene is TRBV28, the J gene TRBJ1-4; D remains unclear. Trimming removed 7 bases from V and 3 bases from J, with 15 bases in between. Germline loops: CDR1 MDHEN, CDR2 SYDVKM. The CDR3 is made up of 15 amino acids. CDR3 coding DNA: TGTGCCAGCAACCAATTTCTCGGGTCTAATGAAAAACTGTTTTTT. Its protein product is CASNQFLGSNEKLFF.

This clonotype appeared a few times. One base away lies a much larger clone, so this may be a sequencing read error. V gene TRBV7-2 combines with J gene TRBJ1-2; D is undetermined. The germline V and J ends were trimmed by 4 bases and 7 bases, with 10 bases remaining between them. CDR1 is SGHTA and CDR2 is FQGNSA in the germline V gene. The CDR3 runs to 12 residues. CDR3 sequence (DNA): TGTGCCAGCAGCTCGACGGTTTCTGGCTACACCTTC. This translates into CASSSTVSGYTF.

This clonotype was detected many times. This chain uses TRBV20-1 with TRBJ1-2; weak D call: TRBD1 (5 bases). The germline V and J ends were trimmed by 0 bases and 3 bases, with 8 bases remaining between them. CDR3 length: 13 residues. Germline-derived CDR1 and CDR2 are DFQATT and SNEGSKA (reference sequence). CDR3 in DNA: TGCAGTGCTAGAGAAACAGGATACTATGGCTACACCTTC. Protein product: CSARETGYYGYTF.

This clonotype was counted many times. The chain couples TRBV7-9 to TRBJ2-2; D might be TRBD1 (5 bases). Germline-derived CDR1 and CDR2 are SEHNR and FQNEAQ (reference sequence). V was pared by 3 bases and J by 0 bases, with 8 bases between. The CDR3 is made up of 15 amino acids. As DNA, the CDR3 is TGTGCCAGCAGCTTCAGGGCACCGAACACCGGGGAGCTGTTTTTT. Its protein product is CASSFRAPNTGELFF.

This clonotype was observed many times. The chain uses TRBV5-8 and TRBJ1-1; a weak D match, TRBD1 (5 bases). V lost 4 bases and J lost 3, with 10 bases in between. This CDR3 is 13 amino acids long. The V gene's germline CDR1 is SGHTS and CDR2 YDEGEE. The CDR3 reads CASSPQGYTEAFF. In nucleotides, the CDR3 is TGTGCCAGCAGCCCGCAGGGCTACACTGAAGCTTTCTTT. The complete variable domain, with remaining parts taken from reference TRBV5-8 and TRBJ1-1, reads EAGVTQSPTHLIKTRGQQATLRCSPISGHTSVYWYQQALGLGLQFLLWYDEGEERNRGNFPPRFSGRQFPNYSSELNVNALELEDSALYLCASSPQGYTEAFFGQGTRLTVV.

The chain couples TRBV7-2 to TRBJ2-7; 10 bases are a match to TRBD2. After removal of 5 bases from V and 2 bases from J, the junction contained 6 bases not matched to a gene. The germline CDR1 and CDR2 sequences are SGHTA and FQGNSA. The CDR3 totals 15 residues. The CDR3, as DNA: TGTGCCAGCAGCCCGGGACTAGCGTCCCCCTACGAGCAGTACTTC. Translation: CASSPGLASPYEQYF.

V usage is TRBV20-1 and J usage is TRBJ2-7, with TRBD2 identical over 11 bases. Trimming at V came to 3 bases and at J to 3 bases, leaving 13 bases not matched to a gene. The CDR3 loop spans 17 amino acids. Germline-derived CDR1 and CDR2 are DFQATT and SNEGSKA (reference sequence). The CDR3 DNA follows: TGCAGTGCTAGCCGGCTAGCGGGGGGCCCAATTAACTACGAGCAGTACTTC. It codes for CSASRLAGGPINYEQYF.

This clonotype turned up a few times. V and J are TRBV5-1 and TRBJ1-2; unclear D gene. In germline, CDR1 is SGHRS, CDR2 YFSETQ. The germline V and J ends were trimmed by 4 bases and 4 bases, with 8 bases remaining between them. CDR3 length equals 12 residues. Here the CDR3 reads CASSPNLYGYTF. CDR3 bases: TGCGCCAGCAGCCCTAACCTCTATGGCTACACCTTC. The full variable domain, with the rest looked up from reference TRBV5-1 and TRBJ1-2, is KAGVTQTPRYLIKTRGQQVTLSCSPISGHRSVSWYQQTPGQGLQFLFEYFSETQRNKGNFPGRFSGRQFSNSRSEMNVSTLELGDSALYLCASSPNLYGYTFGSGTRLTVV.

This clonotype was recorded a few times. The chain employs TRBV19 and TRBJ1-6; 7 positions match TRBD1. Trimming cost V 5 bases and J 10 bases; bases outside gene matches: 11. This CDR3 region has 15 residues. CDR1 is LNHDA, CDR2 SQIVND, per germline (reference sequence). CDR3 sequence reads: CASSASGTVISPLHF. CDR3 coding DNA: TGTGCCAGTAGTGCCTCCGGGACAGTTATCTCACCCCTCCACTTT.

J is TRBJ1-1 and V is TRBV30, with TRBD1 identical over 7 bases. After removal of 5 bases from V and 2 bases from J, the junction contained 8 bases not matched to a gene. This CDR3 contains 14 residues. CDR1 is GTSNPN and CDR2 is SVGIG in the germline V gene (reference sequence). CDR3: CAWQPNRGNTEAFF. CDR3 sequence (DNA): TGTGCCTGGCAACCGAACAGGGGAAACACTGAAGCTTTCTTT. The variable domain in full, with the rest retrieved from reference TRBV30 and TRBJ1-1, is SQTIHQWPATLVQPVGSPLSLECTVEGTSNPNLYWYRQAAGRGLQLLFYSVGIGQISSEVPQNLSASRPQDRQFILSSKKLLLSDSGFYLCAWQPNRGNTEAFFGQGTRLTVV.

This clonotype was observed many times. The V and J genes are TRBV20-1 and TRBJ2-1; weak D call: TRBD2 (7 bases). Per germline, CDR1 DFQATT and CDR2 SNEGSKA (reference sequence). The length of the CDR3 is 17 residues. The V end lost 0 bases, the J end lost 5 bases, and 20 bases lay between the germline ends. The CDR3 reads CSARDRGAGTTHNEQFF. The CDR3, as DNA: TGCAGTGCTAGAGATCGGGGGGCTGGGACCACCCACAATGAGCAGTTCTTC.